This TCR beta chain was sequenced during a study of T-cell memory formation after mild COVID-19. Broader study findings: Pre-infection memory harbored some responding clones, suggesting cross-reactive memory joined.

Each CDR3 protein gets one entry after TCRdb re-called the 5' RACE reads with MiXCR. Seen here are 250,000 to 300,000 distinct CDR3 sequences, about a sixth observed once, and the top ten hold 22%. Trimming took 5 bases from V and 11 from J, leaving 18 bases between them. Germline values: CDR1 DFQATT, CDR2 SNEGSKA (reference sequence). The CDR3 is 12 amino acids. Of note for this clonotype: The antigen is unknown.

Sequencing used PBMCs or a T cell subset sorted from them (not recorded which). The TCR sequence derives from a man between 18 and 29 years old who had mild COVID-19 (a few samples of this study predate the infection). Cell type and time point are not known. The chain combines TRBV20-1 with TRBJ1-1, with D uncertain. CDR3 loop: CSAGPSGRAAFF. The CDR3 region has the DNA TGCAGTGCTGGACCCTCGGGCCGGGCGGCTTTCTTT.